The rows below give T cell receptor beta chains drawn from one sample of a study of vaccination and CD4 T cells after COVID-19. TCRdb reprocessed the PCR reads with MiXCR, giving one entry per CDR3 protein. The data hold about 15,000 distinct CDR3 sequences, with approximately 72% observed a single time. The source material was CD4+ T cells from blood, sampled after SARS-CoV-2 vaccination. These receptors were obtained from a human donor who had recovered from COVID-19. Each CDR3 is given with its conserved first and last residue. The D gene is left open where the match is weak. For some rows the clone size is stated as once, few or many, or as a class when expanded; others skip it.

>TRBD2|TRBJ2-5|few|TRBV20-1
TGCAGTGCTAGTGGGGGACTATGGGTGGAGACCCAGTACTTC
CSASGGLWVETQYF
>-|TRBJ1-5|few|TRBV27
TGTGCCAGCAGTTTCCAGGAATATCAGCCCCAGCATTTT
CASSFQEYQPQHF
>-|TRBJ2-5|few|TRBV24-1
TGTGCCACCAGTGACGCCGCGTCAAAGGGGTTGGAGACCCAGTACTTC
CATSDAASKGLETQYF
>-|TRBJ2-2|-|TRBV20-1
TGCAGCGCCCGGGCAGGGCGAACCGGGGAGCTGTTTTTT
CSARAGRTGELFF
>-|TRBJ1-1|-|TRBV7-9
TGTGCCAGCAGCTTAGTTCTTGTCCCCAGAGAAGCTTTCTTT
CASSLVLVPREAFF
>-|TRBJ2-6|-|TRBV5-1
TGCGCCAGCTCCCCGACGAGCTCCACCTCTGGGGCCAACGTCCTGACTTTC
CASSPTSSTSGANVLTF
>-|TRBJ2-3|-|TRBV4-1
TGCGCCAGCAGCCAAGGGGCGGGGTTGGATAGCACAGATACGCAGTATTTT
CASSQGAGLDSTDTQYF
>-|TRBJ2-3|-|TRBV27
TGTGCCAGCAGTAAAAATTCCCTCACAGATACGCAGTATTTT
CASSKNSLTDTQYF
>-|TRBJ1-5|-|TRBV6-1
TGTGCCAGCAGGATTTTCAGGGTCGAGGGGCCCCAGCATTTT
CASRIFRVEGPQHF
>-|TRBJ1-2|-|TRBV6-1
TGTGCCAGCAGTGTAACGGAGGGTGGCATGTATGGCTACACCTTC
CASSVTEGGMYGYTF
>TRBD1|TRBJ2-4|-|TRBV27
TGTGCCAGCAGTCCCGGACAGGGCGCAAACATTCAGTACTTC
CASSPGQGANIQYF
>TRBD2|TRBJ2-5|-|TRBV20-1
TGCAGTGGCAAACCGGGACTAGCTTCCGAGACCCAGTACTTC
CSGKPGLASETQYF
>-|TRBJ1-2|-|TRBV10-3
TGTGCCATCAGTGAGTCGATTTGGGACGGCTACACCTTC
CAISESIWDGYTF
>-|TRBJ2-3|-|TRBV19
TGTGCCAGTAGTTTCACAGATACGCAGTATTTT
CASSFTDTQYF
>-|TRBJ1-1|few|TRBV20-1
TGCAGTGCTAAGGGGAACACTGAAGCTTTCTTT
CSAKGNTEAFF
>-|TRBJ1-2|-|TRBV7-9
TGTGCCAGCAGCTACGGACGGACTAACTATGGCTACACCTTC
CASSYGRTNYGYTF
>-|TRBJ2-3|few|TRBV7-2
TGTGCCAGCAGCCCGATGGTAGGCCCAGATACGCAGTATTTT
CASSPMVGPDTQYF
>-|TRBJ2-3|-|TRBV30
TGTGCCTGGAGCGGGAGAGATACGCAGTATTTT
CAWSGRDTQYF
>TRBD1|TRBJ2-2|-|TRBV12-3/TRBV12-4
TGTGCCAGCAGCCCTGACAGGGGGCGTATCGGGGAGCTGTTTTTT
CASSPDRGRIGELFF
>-|TRBJ2-2|-|TRBV24-1
TGTGCCACAGGTGTGGGGGAGCTGTTTTTT
CATGVGELFF
>-|TRBJ2-2|once|TRBV27
TGTGCCAGCAGTTTAGAGGGCAGGGGCAACACCGGGGAGCTGTTTTTT
CASSLEGRGNTGELFF
>TRBD2|TRBJ2-3|-|TRBV20-1
TGCAGTGCTAGAGGGTCGGTAGCGGGAGAAACAGATACGCAGTATTTT
CSARGSVAGETDTQYF
>-|TRBJ1-5|-|TRBV6-1
TGTGCCAGCAGTAAAACAGACAGCAATCAGCCCCAGCATTTT
CASSKTDSNQPQHF